These 11 T cell receptor beta chains were sequenced from one sample in a study of T cells after yellow fever vaccination. One entry per CDR3 protein, called by TCRdb with MiXCR from the 5' RACE reads. In the table there are under 200,000 distinct CDR3 sequences, about 11% of which are singletons. The sequencing used CD8+ T cells sorted from PBMCs, collected 15 days after the yellow fever booster vaccination. These receptors originate from a man aged 18 to 30 who received the YFV17D yellow fever vaccine.

This clonotype was counted ten times or more. The chain links TRBV27 to TRBJ2-3; no firm D call. Trimming left V 4 bases short and J 0 bases short, with 5 bases between. The CDR3 sequence is 13 residues long. Germline values: CDR1 MNHEY, CDR2 SMNVEV (reference sequence). CDR3 nucleotides: TGTGCCAGCAGTTACGGGAGCACAGATACGCAGTATTTT. Translating it yields CASSYGSTDTQYF.

This clonotype appeared many times. This chain uses TRBV4-1 with TRBJ2-3; 11 bases map to TRBD2. Germline CDR1 and CDR2: MGHRA and YSYEKL. The V gene end was trimmed by 4 bases and the J gene end by 7 bases; junction bases not matched to a gene: 10. The CDR3 spans 16 residues. DNA of the CDR3: TGCGCCAGCAGCCCAGCCCTAGCGGGGGGCCGGCATACGCAGTATTTT. It is translated as CASSPALAGGRHTQYF.

The chain recombines TRBV7-6 with TRBJ1-2, with D perhaps TRBD1 (5 bases). CDR1 is SGHVS and CDR2 is FNYEAQ in the germline V gene. V was trimmed by 1 base and J by 0 bases, leaving 15 bases between them. The CDR3 length is 17 residues. In DNA, the CDR3 is TGTGCCAGCAGCTTAGTAGTGGGACCCGAATCTAACTATGGCTACACCTTC. Its translation is CASSLVVGPESNYGYTF.

This chain connects TRBV30 to TRBJ1-3, with D unresolved. The CDR3 extends over 14 amino acids. Germline V CDR1 and CDR2: GTSNPN, SVGIG (reference sequence). Trimming removed 4 bases at V and 0 bases at J, with 10 bases between. The CDR3 DNA follows: TGTGCCTGGATAACCGGACGCTCTGGAAACACCATATATTTT. Translating gives CAWITGRSGNTIYF.

This chain links TRBV7-2 with TRBJ2-2; 12 positions match TRBD2. Trimming at V came to 5 bases and at J to 6 bases, leaving 13 bases not matched to a gene. Per germline, CDR1 SGHTA and CDR2 FQGNSA. The CDR3 spans 18 residues. The CDR3 loop reads CASSPRLPGTSGSGELFF. The CDR3 DNA reads TGTGCCAGCAGCCCTCGATTGCCCGGGACTAGCGGGTCCGGGGAGCTGTTTTTT.

CDR3 sequence reads: CASSLAIPNNEQFF. CDR3 in DNA: TGTGCCAGCAGCTTGGCCATCCCCAACAATGAGCAGTTCTTC. This chain links TRBV5-6 with TRBJ2-1; D remains ambiguous. This CDR3 region has 14 residues. Trimming cost V 0 bases and J 5 bases, with 9 bases left between them. CDR1 SGHDT and CDR2 YYEEEE come from the germline V gene. The variable domain in full, completed from reference TRBV5-6 and TRBJ2-1, reads DAGVTQSPTHLIKTRGQQVTLRCSPKSGHDTVSWYQQALGQGPQFIFQYYEEEERQRGNFPDRFSGHQFPNYSSELNVNALLLGDSALYLCASSLAIPNNEQFFGPGTRLTVL.

In its sample, this clonotype was seen a few times. This rearrangement joins TRBV4-1 to TRBJ2-7, with TRBD1 matching over 7 bases. The CDR3 consists of 15 residues. Per the germline V gene, CDR1 is MGHRA and CDR2 is YSYEKL. The J segment lost 3 bases and the V segment lost 1 base, leaving 6 bases of the junction unmatched. The CDR3 region is CASSQVRQGVYEQYF. The CDR3 DNA sequence: TGCGCCAGCAGCCAAGTCAGACAGGGAGTCTACGAGCAGTACTTC.

The chain links TRBV27 to TRBJ2-3; 9 bases match TRBD1. With V trimmed by 1 base and J by 3 bases, 5 bases remained unmatched. The germline gives CDR1 MNHEY, CDR2 SMNVEV (reference sequence). The CDR3 is 16 amino acids. CDR3 bases: TGTGCCAGCAGTTTATATCCACAGGGGGCAACAGATACGCAGTATTTT. It specifies CASSLYPQGATDTQYF.

V gene TRBV27 combines with J gene TRBJ1-2, with D maybe TRBD1 (5 bases). Trimming took 5 bases from V and 6 from J, leaving 13 bases between them. The CDR3 totals 13 residues. The V gene's germline CDR1 is MNHEY and CDR2 SMNVEV (reference sequence). CDR3 DNA: TGTGCCAGCAGTAGGCGCAGGGAGAATGGCTACACCTTC. Translating it yields CASSRRRENGYTF.

The V call is TRBV24-1, the J call TRBJ2-1; D unresolved. From germline, CDR1 is KGHDR and CDR2 SFDVKD. Trimming took 3 bases from V and 0 from J, leaving 8 bases between them. There are 15 residues in the CDR3. CDR3 sequence reads: CATSDRDSSYNEQFF. The CDR3, as DNA: TGTGCCACCAGTGATAGGGATAGCTCCTACAATGAGCAGTTCTTC.

This clonotype occurred many times. The chain uses TRBV5-1 and TRBJ2-1, with D unclear. Germline assignment: CDR1 SGHRS and CDR2 YFSETQ. The CDR3 covers 12 residues. The V end lost 2 bases, the J end lost 7 bases, and 7 bases lay between the germline ends. The CDR3 DNA follows: TGCGCCAGCAGCTTATCCTCTAATGAGCAGTTCTTC. It encodes CASSLSSNEQFF. The variable domain in full, with the rest retrieved from reference TRBV5-1 and TRBJ2-1, is KAGVTQTPRYLIKTRGQQVTLSCSPISGHRSVSWYQQTPGQGLQFLFEYFSETQRNKGNFPGRFSGRQFSNSRSEMNVSTLELGDSALYLCASSLSSNEQFFGPGTRLTVL.